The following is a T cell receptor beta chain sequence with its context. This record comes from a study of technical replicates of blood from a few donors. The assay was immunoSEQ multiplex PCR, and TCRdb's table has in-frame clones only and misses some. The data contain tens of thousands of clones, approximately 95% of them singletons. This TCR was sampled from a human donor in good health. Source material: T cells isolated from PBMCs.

The CDR3 protein is CASSDSTYTEAFF. In DNA form, the CDR3 reads TGTGCCAGCAGTGACAGTACCTACACTGAAGCTTTCTTT. This sequence joins TRBV6-1 and TRBJ1-1; D is ambiguous. Looked up from germline, CDR1 is MNHNS and CDR2 is SASEGT. V lost 3 bases to trimming and J lost 3 bases, with 8 bases between them. The CDR3 loop spans 13 amino acids.